The table lists the clone carrying this T cell receptor beta chain with a few counts. These data originate in a study of identical twins. This CDR3 has 14 amino acids. Germline V lookup: CDR1 DFQATT, CDR2 SNEGSKA (reference sequence). Trimming took 0 bases from V and 3 from J, leaving 11 bases between them. TCRdb analysed the 5' RACE reads with MiXCR anew, one entry per CDR3 protein. This table holds about 1.7 million distinct CDR3 sequences, under 35% found once. This clonotype originated in a newborn girl in good health. The sequenced material came from cord blood. The chain uses TRBV20-1 and TRBJ2-5, with D possibly being TRBD2 (5 bases). CDR3 protein: CSARDRGHEETQYF. The CDR3 DNA is TGCAGTGCTAGAGATCGCGGGCACGAAGAGACCCAGTACTTC.